Below, 8 T cell receptor beta chains from the same sample are listed, as sequenced in a study of cytomegalovirus exposure and HLA in healthy donors. Both 60 Vbeta primers and 13 Jbeta primers went into the PCR. Sequencing was performed with immunoSEQ multiplex PCR; in TCRdb, only in-frame clones are kept and a portion is missing. Of about 130,000 clones in the sample, 74% were seen once. The sequenced sample was PBMCs. Receptors originate from a woman aged 50 to 65 in good health and CMV-seropositive.

The V gene is TRBV5-4, the J gene TRBJ1-1, with D uncertain. Germline V gene sequence: CDR1 SGHNT, CDR2 YYREEE (reference sequence). The CDR3 loop spans 13 amino acids. Between the trimmed V and J ends, which lost 4 bases and 5 bases, there was a span of 12 bases. The CDR3 DNA reads as TGTGCCAGCAGCCTGGAACCACGGACTGAAGCTTTCTTT. Translating gives CASSLEPRTEAFF. Supplemented by reference TRBV5-4 and TRBJ1-1, the full variable domain reads ETGVTQSPTHLIKTRGQQVTLRCSSQSGHNTVSWYQQALGQGPQFIFQYYREEENGRGNFPPRFSGLQFPNYSSELNVNALELDDSALYLCASSLEPRTEAFFGQGTRLTVV.

CDR3 loop: CASSFGGYEQYF. As DNA, the CDR3 is TGCGCCAGCAGCTTCGGGGGCTACGAGCAGTACTTC. This chain joins TRBV5-1 and TRBJ2-7; tentative D call: TRBD2 (6 bases). Trimming cost V 2 bases and J 3 bases, with 6 bases left between them. Per the germline V gene, CDR1 is SGHRS and CDR2 is YFSETQ. CDR3 length: 12 amino acids. The variable domain in full, completed from reference TRBV5-1 and TRBJ2-7, reads KAGVTQTPRYLIKTRGQQVTLSCSPISGHRSVSWYQQTPGQGLQFLFEYFSETQRNKGNFPGRFSGRQFSNSRSEMNVSTLELGDSALYLCASSFGGYEQYFGPGTRLTVT.

The chain carries TRBV7-2 and TRBJ2-7; 8 nucleotides align to TRBD1. The CDR3 is made up of 15 amino acids. Trimming took 1 base from V and 3 from J; bases not matched to a gene: 5. CDR1 is SGHTA, CDR2 FQGNSA, per germline. The CDR3 DNA reads TGTGCCAGCAGCTTAGTGACAGGGGTTGACTACGAGCAGTACTTC. Residues: CASSLVTGVDYEQYF.

This clone appeared a single time. The chain uses TRBV30 and TRBJ2-5, with 7 nucleotides matching TRBD1. V shed 5 bases and J 2 bases; nucleotides not matched to a gene: 11. This CDR3 region has 15 residues. Germline V gene sequence: CDR1 GTSNPN, CDR2 SVGIG (reference sequence). The DNA of the CDR3 is TGTGCCTGGGAAGCAGATAACAGGGGACAAGAGACCCAGTACTTC. As protein: CAWEADNRGQETQYF. The entire variable domain, with the rest obtained from reference TRBV30 and TRBJ2-5, is as follows: SQTIHQWPATLVQPVGSPLSLECTVEGTSNPNLYWYRQAAGRGLQLLFYSVGIGQISSEVPQNLSASRPQDRQFILSSKKLLLSDSGFYLCAWEADNRGQETQYFGPGTRLLVL.

This clone was detected only a few times. The chain uses TRBV5-1 and TRBJ2-3; TRBD2 might be the D (5 bases). The germline V gene encodes CDR1 SGHRS and CDR2 YFSETQ. Deletions cut 4 bases from V and 2 bases from J, with 17 bases between. There are 16 residues in the CDR3. The CDR3 DNA reads TGCGCCAGCAGCCCCGGGCTAGCAGACCTCACAGATACGCAGTATTTT. As protein: CASSPGLADLTDTQYF.

This clone was found a few times. The chain joins TRBV11-2 to TRBJ1-3; 9 nucleotides line up with TRBD1. Germline V gene data show CDR1 as SGHAT and CDR2 as FQNNGV. With V trimmed by 5 bases and J by 3 bases, 5 bases remained unmatched. This CDR3 region has 15 residues. As DNA, the CDR3 is TGTGCCAGCAGCCCGAGGACAGGGGTTGGAAACACCATATATTTT. It codes for CASSPRTGVGNTIYF.

The rearrangement uses TRBV5-6 and TRBJ1-1; 7 positions match TRBD1. Germline lookup yields CDR1 SGHDT and CDR2 YYEEEE. This CDR3 is 15 amino acids long. J gave up 0 bases and V 6 bases, and 8 bases lay outside the gene matches. The CDR3 nucleotides are TGTGCCAGCACCCCCTTTGACAGGGTGAACACTGAAGCTTTCTTT. Translating it yields CASTPFDRVNTEAFF.

The J gene is TRBJ1-1, the V gene TRBV19; D is possibly TRBD1 (5 bases). Looked up from germline, CDR1 is LNHDA and CDR2 is SQIVND (reference sequence). The CDR3 sequence is 15 residues long. The V gene lost 8 bases and the J gene lost 1 base, with 17 bases spanning the gap. CDR3 DNA: TGTGCCAGTGCCGTGGGACTCTTTGCGAACACTGAAGCTTTCTTT. Residues: CASAVGLFANTEAFF.